The 21 T cell receptor beta chains presented below share a single source sample, sequenced in a study of patients and donors after allogeneic stem cell transplantation. MiXCR was run by TCRdb on the RT-PCR reads, yielding one entry per CDR3 protein. The data contain about 960,000 distinct CDR3 sequences, about 20% of them seen just once; the ten biggest clones take up 5.5% to 6.5%. The sample taken for sequencing was blood, either unsorted or a sorted T cell fraction (not recorded which). The origin of the receptors is a human donor who was either an allogeneic HSCT recipient or a stem cell or donor lymphocyte infusion donor (not recorded which). It is not recorded whose cells these are; they may come from a transplant donor.

There are a few counts of this clonotype. The chain carries TRBV20-1 and TRBJ2-7; no firm D call. V gave up 0 bases and J gave up 4 bases, with 4 bases separating them. Germline V gene data show CDR1 as DFQATT and CDR2 as SNEGSKA (reference sequence). This CDR3 has 11 residues. CDR3: CSARDTYEQYF. Written as DNA, the CDR3 is TGCAGTGCTAGAGACACTTACGAGCAGTACTTC.

The J gene is TRBJ2-7, the V gene TRBV20-1; the D is unclear. Germline-derived CDR1 and CDR2 are DFQATT and SNEGSKA (reference sequence). V lost 4 bases, J lost 2 bases, and 15 bases lay in between. The CDR3 has 14 residues. The DNA of the CDR3 is TGCAGTGCTATCAGGTTAACCCCCGCCTACGAGCAGTACTTC. Translation: CSAIRLTPAYEQYF.

This clonotype was found a few times. The gene calls are TRBV12-3 or TRBV12-4 and TRBJ1-1; D call uncertain. This CDR3 region has 15 residues. The V end lost 5 bases, the J end lost 1 base, and 14 bases lay between the germline ends. In DNA, the CDR3 is TGTGCCAGCAGTAATACCGACCCCCCGAACACTGAAGCTTTCTTT. Translation: CASSNTDPPNTEAFF.

The chain is built from TRBV15 and TRBJ2-1; TRBD2 aligns across 15 bases. The CDR3 is made up of 18 amino acids. Trimming at V came to 0 bases and at J to 6 bases, leaving 6 bases not matched to a gene. CDR1 is LNHNV, CDR2 YYDKDF, per germline (reference sequence). The CDR3 protein is CATSRDRTSGGVVNEQFF. Here the CDR3 DNA reads TGTGCCACCAGCAGAGATCGGACTAGCGGGGGGGTCGTCAATGAGCAGTTCTTC.

This clonotype was seen a handful of times. The chain is built from TRBV7-8 and TRBJ1-1; no firm D call. V lost 2 bases, J lost 6 bases, and 13 bases lay in between. Germline V lookup: CDR1 SGHVS, CDR2 FQNEAQ. This CDR3 contains 14 residues. The CDR3 coding sequence is TGTGCCAGCAGCTTAAGGCAGGCCTTCGCTGAAGCTTTCTTT. Translation gives CASSLRQAFAEAFF.

This clonotype was seen a handful of times. The genes are TRBV7-8 and TRBJ1-2, with D unclear. This CDR3 spans 11 amino acids. Trimming cost V 10 bases and J 4 bases, with 10 bases left between them. Germline V lookup: CDR1 SGHVS, CDR2 FQNEAQ. The CDR3 DNA reads as TGTGCCACCAGGACCCTCTATGGCTACACCTTC. Translated, it gives CATRTLYGYTF.

This chain joins TRBV2 and TRBJ1-1, with D unresolved. The germline V and J ends were trimmed by 9 bases and 6 bases, with 20 bases remaining between them. The germline gives CDR1 SNHLY, CDR2 FYNNEI. The CDR3 is made up of 14 amino acids. The CDR3 is CARRTLRAAAEAFF. For the CDR3, the DNA is TGTGCCAGACGCACGTTGAGGGCAGCGGCTGAAGCTTTCTTT.

The chain employs TRBV6-1 and TRBJ2-2, with D unclear. The length of the CDR3 is 13 residues. With 1 base removed from V and 5 bases from J, the gap between germline ends came to 5 bases. Germline CDR1 is MNHNS and CDR2 is SASEGT. Written as DNA, the CDR3 is TGTGCCAGCAGTGAAGACGGGACCGGGGAGCTGTTTTTT. Amino acids: CASSEDGTGELFF.

This clonotype has only a few counts. The chain employs TRBV20-1 and TRBJ1-5; D is unresolved. CDR3 length equals 12 residues. Germline V gene lookup returns CDR1 DFQATT and CDR2 SNEGSKA (reference sequence). V lost 0 bases, J lost 7 bases, and 7 bases lay in between. CDR3 protein: CSARDGPQPQHF. CDR3 coding DNA: TGCAGTGCTAGAGATGGCCCCCAGCCCCAGCATTTT.

This clonotype was seen a handful of times. This chain connects TRBV5-1 to TRBJ1-3; TRBD1 might be the D (6 bases). With 7 bases removed from V and 1 base from J, the gap between germline ends came to 18 bases. The length of the CDR3 is 16 residues. Germline V CDR1 and CDR2: SGHRS, YFSETQ. DNA for the CDR3: TGCGCCAGCTCACGGGGGGGCGAGGAGTCTGGAAACACCATATATTTT. Its translation is CASSRGGEESGNTIYF.

The V and J genes are TRBV7-2 and TRBJ2-5; D tentatively reads TRBD1 or TRBD2 (5 bases each). This CDR3 has 14 amino acids. V lost 7 bases and J lost 5, with 17 bases in between. From germline, CDR1 is SGHTA and CDR2 FQGNSA. The CDR3 region is CASNQFSWGETQYF. CDR3 in DNA: TGTGCCAGCAACCAATTTAGTTGGGGGGAGACCCAGTACTTC.

The V gene is TRBV5-1, the J gene TRBJ1-2, with D hard to call. The V and J ends lost 0 bases and 1 base respectively, with 7 bases between them. The CDR3 length is 14 residues. The V gene's germline CDR1 is SGHRS and CDR2 YFSETQ. The CDR3 protein is CASSLAIHNYGYTF. For the CDR3, the DNA is TGCGCCAGCAGCTTGGCCATCCATAACTATGGCTACACCTTC.

This chain uses TRBV4-1 with TRBJ2-7; D is uncertain. Germline V gene data show CDR1 as MGHRA and CDR2 as YSYEKL. V was pared by 1 base and J by 3 bases, with 13 bases between. CDR3 length: 15 residues. The CDR3 DNA reads TGCGCCAGCAGCCAAGGTCTAGGAACCAGCTACGAGCAGTACTTC. Translation gives CASSQGLGTSYEQYF.

In this sample, this clonotype turned up many times. This chain connects TRBV12-3 or TRBV12-4 to TRBJ2-5, with D possibly TRBD2 on 6 matching bases. The V gene lost 5 bases and the J gene lost 7 bases, with 14 bases spanning the gap. This CDR3 comprises 13 residues. CDR3 sequence: CASSPGEGWTQYF. In DNA form, the CDR3 reads TGTGCCAGCAGTCCGGGAGAAGGGTGGACCCAGTACTTC.

This clonotype came up a few times. The chain has TRBV6-6 and TRBJ1-1; a weak D match, TRBD1 (6 bases). The CDR3 extends over 11 amino acids. Germline V gene sequence: CDR1 MNHNY, CDR2 SVGAGI (reference sequence). V was pared by 10 bases and J by 11 bases, with 17 bases between. The chain's CDR3 is CATVGGARAFF. The CDR3 DNA reads as TGTGCCACCGTAGGGGGTGCCAGGGCTTTCTTT.

This sequence joins TRBV20-1 and TRBJ2-7; TRBD2 is a possible D gene (6 bases). Between the trimmed V and J ends, which lost 6 bases and 6 bases, there was a span of 21 bases. From germline, CDR1 is DFQATT and CDR2 SNEGSKA (reference sequence). The CDR3 covers 14 residues. The CDR3 DNA reads TGCAGTGCGGGGCGGGACTCAAGAGGGAGCGAGCAGTACTTC. Translation gives CSAGRDSRGSEQYF.

The table lists this clonotype with a few counts. V is TRBV3-1 and J is TRBJ2-1, with TRBD2 matching 7 bases. V trimming: 1 base; J trimming: 8 bases; junction bases outside the gene matches: 5. The CDR3 covers 14 residues. Germline V gives CDR1 LGHDT, CDR2 YNNKEL (reference sequence). CDR3: CASSQGRESYEQFF. The CDR3 bases are TGTGCCAGCAGCCAAGGGCGGGAGAGCTATGAGCAGTTCTTC.

The rearrangement links TRBV27 to TRBJ2-7; 7 bases map to TRBD1. Germline CDR1 MNHEY, CDR2 SMNVEV (reference sequence). The length of the CDR3 is 15 residues. Losses at the gene ends were 5 bases for V and 4 bases for J; bases not matched to a gene: 11. CDR3 coding DNA: TGTGCCAGCAGTCCCGGGCCAGGGGGTAATTACGAGCAGTACTTC. Its translation: CASSPGPGGNYEQYF.

This clonotype was counted between two and nine times. The V gene is TRBV4-3, the J gene TRBJ1-2, with D possibly being TRBD1 (5 bases). With 0 bases removed from V and 2 bases from J, the gap between germline ends came to 13 bases. The CDR3 runs 16 residues. Germline lookup yields CDR1 LGHNA and CDR2 YSLEER. CDR3 in DNA: TGCGCCAGCAGCCAAGAAGGCGGGACGAGGAACTATGGCTACACCTTC. Its translation: CASSQEGGTRNYGYTF.

This clonotype showed up just once. This chain uses TRBV3-1 with TRBJ2-1; TRBD2 agrees at 7 bases. This CDR3 is 16 amino acids long. CDR1 is LGHDT, CDR2 YNNKEL, per germline (reference sequence). The J segment lost 6 bases and the V segment lost 4 bases, leaving 12 bases of the junction unmatched. The CDR3 region has the DNA TGTGCCAGCAGCCCTCCGGGGGGTCCGATTCTCAATGAGCAGTTCTTC. As protein: CASSPPGGPILNEQFF.

This clonotype was detected a few times. In DNA form, the CDR3 reads TGTGCCAGCAGTTACTCAGGCAGTACCGTCTATGGCTACACCTTC. Protein: CASSYSGSTVYGYTF. The rearrangement links TRBV6-5 to TRBJ1-2; unclear D gene. Trimming took off 0 bases at V and 4 bases at J, with 12 bases between the two ends. CDR1 and CDR2 (germline): MNHEY, SVGAGI. CDR3 length equals 15 residues.